This T cell receptor beta chain was recorded in a study of patients and donors after allogeneic stem cell transplantation. V was cut by 3 bases and J by 10 bases, with 13 bases left in between. The CDR3 extends over 14 amino acids. This clonotype was detected only a few times. From the RT-PCR reads, TCRdb called clonotypes with MiXCR, one entry per CDR3 protein. This sample has more than 850,000 distinct CDR3 sequences, with roughly 18% found just once. This chain connects TRBV12-3 or TRBV12-4 to TRBJ1-6, with D uncertain. Sequencing was performed on blood, either unsorted or a sorted T cell fraction (not recorded which). This clonotype was obtained from a human donor who was either an allogeneic HSCT recipient or a stem cell or donor lymphocyte infusion donor (not recorded which). It is not recorded whose cells these are; they may come from a transplant donor. As DNA, the CDR3 is TGTGCCAGCAGTTTCGGGGAACGTAAGTCACCCCTCCACTTT. It codes for CASSFGERKSPLHF.